Here is one T cell receptor (beta chain) with its context. Antigen specificity is unknown. The sample originates from a study of lymphopenia after photon versus proton radiotherapy. Regarding the study as a whole: A bigger post-nadir fall in TCR diversity correlated inversely with survival time in deceased patients. Oligoclonal CD8+ Temra expansion after nadir drove photon patients' diversity drop. Only patients who died were analyzed for survival; proton advantage is unproven. Under photons, naive T cells and diversity fell while effector/memory populations rose.

Sequencing used immunoSEQ multiplex PCR; TCRdb keeps in-frame clones, though not all of them. This table has about 45,000 clones, less than 90% appearing once. The V end lost 0 bases, the J end lost 2 bases, and 13 bases lay between the germline ends. CDR1 is ENHRY and CDR2 is SYGVKD in the germline V gene. The CDR3 sequence is 17 residues long. V and J are TRBV10-3 and TRBJ2-2, with no clear D. The source material was peripheral blood, sampled from a patient treated with photon-based radiotherapy. This receptor was obtained from a man aged 40-49 years with gastric cancer. CDR3 region: CAISESRPPPNTGELFF. The CDR3 DNA reads as TGTGCCATCAGTGAGTCTCGTCCCCCTCCCAACACCGGGGAGCTGTTTTTT.